A single sample is the source of the 17 T cell receptor beta chains below, sequenced in a study of OX40 agonist ivuxolimab in advanced cancers. Preparation of the library involved the immunoSEQ multiplex PCR assay. The clones in this table, taken by TCRdb from immuneACCESS, are in-frame only. Not every clone is retained; where verified, under half of the shortfall comes from an unresolved V gene, and the cause of the rest is unknown. The sample table contains 70,000 to 85,000 clones; only one count was recorded for roughly 92% of them. Of the sample, about 5% falls within the top ten clones. Sequenced here: CD4+ or CD8+ T cells sorted from blood, sampled in a trial of the OX40 agonist ivuxolimab. The receptors shown here come from an adult with an advanced solid tumor such as melanoma, head and neck, liver or kidney cancer.

As DNA, the CDR3 is TGTGCCAGCAGTTACTCGAGGGCGGGGAACACTGAAGCTTTCTTT. Protein sequence: CASSYSRAGNTEAFF. The gene calls are TRBV6-6 and TRBJ1-1; D remains unclear. CDR3 size: 15 residues. Germline-derived CDR1 and CDR2 are MNHNY and SVGAGI (reference sequence). V gave up 0 bases and J gave up 1 base, with 9 bases separating them.

CDR3 coding DNA: TGTGCCAGCAGTTCGGAGGTCGGGGACACCTTC. Its translation is CASSSEVGDTF. The chain combines TRBV28 with TRBJ1-2, with D uncertain. The CDR3 covers 11 residues. Trimming removed 4 bases at V and 12 bases at J, with 12 bases between. Germline assignment: CDR1 MDHEN and CDR2 SYDVKM.

This chain uses TRBV4-2 with TRBJ2-3; D is undetermined. The CDR3 contains 14 residues. The V gene lost 4 bases and the J gene lost 6 bases, with 14 bases spanning the gap. Germline CDR1 and CDR2: LGHNA and YNFKEQ. DNA for the CDR3: TGTGCCAGCAGCCCCGAGGCGGAACAGGATACGCAGTATTTT. Protein sequence: CASSPEAEQDTQYF.

The chain carries TRBV7-9 and TRBJ2-2, with D maybe TRBD1 (6 bases). The CDR3 spans 16 residues. CDR1 and CDR2 (germline): SEHNR, FQNEAQ (reference sequence). Trimming removed 5 bases from V and 2 bases from J, with 15 bases in between. The CDR3 region is CASSPPRGTNTGELFF. The CDR3 nucleotides are TGTGCCAGCAGCCCCCCAAGGGGGACCAACACCGGGGAGCTGTTTTTT.

In its sample, this clone was seen once. The chain employs TRBV7-8 and TRBJ2-3; D could derive from TRBD1 or TRBD2 (5 bases each). Trimming removed 4 bases at V and 1 base at J, with 12 bases between. The CDR3 consists of 15 residues. Germline V gives CDR1 SGHVS, CDR2 FQNEAQ. For the CDR3, the DNA is TGTGCCAGCAGCTCGCCGGGACCGCGCACAGATACGCAGTATTTT. Amino acids: CASSSPGPRTDTQYF.

This clone has a handful of counts. The rearrangement links TRBV28 to TRBJ1-2; no reliable D call. Germline loops: CDR1 MDHEN, CDR2 SYDVKM. Trimming took 3 bases from V and 3 from J, leaving 8 bases between them. The CDR3 has 13 residues. CDR3 amino acids: CASSFDGHYGYTF. The CDR3 DNA reads as TGTGCCAGCAGTTTTGACGGACACTATGGCTACACCTTC.

The sample holds one count of this clone. The rearrangement joins TRBV7-2 to TRBJ2-5; D is undetermined. Germline CDR1 SGHTA, CDR2 FQGNSA. This CDR3 comprises 10 residues. The V and J ends lost 1 base and 6 bases respectively, with 0 bases between them. The CDR3 DNA reads TGTGCCAGCAGCTTAGAGACCCAGTACTTC. Encoded protein: CASSLETQYF. Combining the CDR3 with reference TRBV7-2 and TRBJ2-5 gives the whole variable domain GAGVSQSPSNKVTEKGKDVELRCDPISGHTALYWYRQSLGQGLEFLIYFQGNSAPDKSGLPSDRFSAERTGGSVSTLTIQRTQQEDSAVYLCASSLETQYFGPGTRLLVL.

In nucleotides, the CDR3 is TGCGCCAGCAGCCTGGTCGCCTTTACTAGGTTCCCCTTTTTGGATACGCAGTATTTT. Its translation: CASSLVAFTRFPFLDTQYF. The rearrangement joins TRBV5-1 to TRBJ2-3; D might be TRBD2 (5 bases). The germline V and J ends were trimmed by 4 bases and 6 bases, with 30 bases remaining between them. Germline assignment: CDR1 SGHRS and CDR2 YFSETQ. The CDR3 covers 19 residues.

This clone was counted a few times. The chain has TRBV20-1 and TRBJ1-2, with 9 bases identical to TRBD1. Losses at the gene ends were 3 bases for V and 8 bases for J; bases not matched to a gene: 1. The CDR3 has 11 residues. Germline CDR1 reads DFQATT; CDR2 reads SNEGSKA (reference sequence). The DNA for the CDR3 is TGCAGTGCTAGGACAGGGGGAGGCTACACCTTC. This gives the protein CSARTGGGYTF.

The chain is built from TRBV14 and TRBJ2-1; D gene unclear. Germline V gives CDR1 SGHDN, CDR2 FVKESK. The CDR3 length is 14 residues. With 7 bases removed from V and 0 bases from J, the gap between germline ends came to 10 bases. The CDR3 DNA sequence: TGTGCCAGCAACGTTGGTGGCTCCTACAATGAGCAGTTCTTC. Amino acid sequence: CASNVGGSYNEQFF.

CDR3 residues: CASRGQGAGEQYF. The CDR3 DNA reads TGTGCCAGCAGGGGACAGGGGGCCGGGGAGCAGTACTTC. This chain connects TRBV2 to TRBJ2-7, with 12 bases identical to TRBD1. Per the germline V gene, CDR1 is SNHLY and CDR2 is FYNNEI. V dropped 6 bases and J dropped 7; count of bases not matched to a gene: 4. The CDR3 is 13 residues long.

The rearrangement uses TRBV28 and TRBJ2-7; D is perhaps TRBD2 (6 bases). CDR1 and CDR2 from the germline V gene are MDHEN and SYDVKM. V gave up 6 bases and J gave up 5 bases, with 23 bases separating them. This CDR3 region has 16 residues. The CDR3 sequence: CASRARRAGSLDEQYF. In nucleotides, the CDR3 is TGTGCCAGCAGGGCCAGGCGAGCGGGCTCCCTCGACGAGCAGTACTTC. Full variable domain (rest looked up from reference TRBV28 and TRBJ2-7): DVKVTQSSRYLVKRTGEKVFLECVQDMDHENMFWYRQDPGLGLRLIYFSYDVKMKEKGDIPEGYSVSREKKERFSLILESASTNQTSMYLCASRARRAGSLDEQYFGPGTRLTVT.

The J gene is TRBJ2-1, the V gene TRBV27, with 12 bases aligning to TRBD2. Germline loops: CDR1 MNHEY, CDR2 SMNVEV (reference sequence). This CDR3 has 15 residues. V lost 5 bases, J lost 8 bases, and 7 bases stayed unmatched. The CDR3, as DNA: TGTGCCAGCAGTACCCGACTAGCGGGAGTGTATGAGCAGTTCTTC. Amino acids: CASSTRLAGVYEQFF.

The chain employs TRBV6-5 and TRBJ1-2, with a possible D match to TRBD1 (6 bases). Deletions cut 5 bases from V and 7 bases from J, with 20 bases between. The CDR3 spans 15 residues. Germline CDR1 and CDR2: MNHEY and SVGAGI. For the CDR3, the DNA is TGTGCCAGCAGTCAGGACCTAAGGGGGTGGCTTGGCTACACCTTC. Residues: CASSQDLRGWLGYTF.

V usage is TRBV7-2 and J usage is TRBJ2-3; 12 bases fit TRBD2. V lost 0 bases and J lost 2; bases outside the gene matches: 6. CDR1 and CDR2 from the germline V gene are SGHTA and FQGNSA. The CDR3 covers 18 residues. CDR3 region: CASSLARTSGTATDTQYF. CDR3 bases: TGTGCCAGCAGCTTAGCTCGGACTAGCGGGACGGCCACAGATACGCAGTATTTT.

CDR3 residues: CASSKRPSSGNTIYF. In nucleotides, the CDR3 is TGTGCCAGCAGCAAACGACCGAGCTCTGGAAACACCATATATTTT. V is TRBV5-8 and J is TRBJ1-3; D uncertain. This CDR3 contains 15 residues. V was cut by 4 bases and J by 0 bases, with 11 bases left in between. Per germline, CDR1 SGHTS and CDR2 YDEGEE.

The rearrangement links TRBV5-1 to TRBJ2-2; 12 positions match TRBD1. This CDR3 region has 14 residues. Germline CDR1 and CDR2: SGHRS and YFSETQ. The ends lost 4 bases at V and 10 bases at J; junction bases unmatched: 5. CDR3 protein: CASSPGTGGVELFF. In DNA form, the CDR3 reads TGCGCCAGCAGCCCCGGGACAGGGGGCGTGGAGCTGTTTTTT.